This entry lists 19 T cell receptor beta chains sequenced from one sample in a study of blood T cells in healthy people across ages. A J-beta primer mix and a sample-barcoded 5' primer were used in a second PCR of about 6 to 12 cycles. TCRdb analysed the 5' RACE reads with MiXCR anew, one entry per CDR3 protein. The sample contains approximately 1,000,000 distinct CDR3 sequences, less than 50% of which appear only once. Sequenced material: blood. The source of these receptors is a woman aged 55-69 years in good health.

The chain combines TRBV28 with TRBJ2-2; the D is unclear. CDR1 MDHEN and CDR2 SYDVKM come from the germline V gene. Trimming took off 2 bases at V and 0 bases at J, with 7 bases between the two ends. The CDR3 has 15 amino acids. CDR3: CASSLRLTNTGELFF. In DNA, the CDR3 is TGTGCCAGCAGTTTAAGGCTAACGAACACCGGGGAGCTGTTTTTT.

This chain joins TRBV28 and TRBJ2-7; no reliable D call. V was cut by 4 bases and J by 3 bases, with 10 bases left in between. Germline values: CDR1 MDHEN, CDR2 SYDVKM. CDR3 length: 13 residues. The CDR3 DNA is TGTGCCAGCAGTTATGCGCCTGGCTACGAGCAGTACTTC. Translation gives CASSYAPGYEQYF.

This chain connects TRBV7-9 to TRBJ2-7; the D is unclear. V was shortened by 1 base and J by 3 bases, with 13 bases between the two germline ends. Germline CDR1 SEHNR, CDR2 FQNEAQ (reference sequence). The CDR3 extends over 15 amino acids. The CDR3 spells CASSLESAVGYEQYF. In DNA form, the CDR3 reads TGTGCCAGCAGCTTAGAGTCGGCGGTGGGCTACGAGCAGTACTTC.

The count of this clonotype is one. The chain recombines TRBV12-3 or TRBV12-4 with TRBJ2-1, with 11 bases that match TRBD2. J gave up 13 bases and V 3 bases, and 8 bases lay outside the gene matches. This CDR3 has 14 amino acids. The CDR3 DNA reads as TGTGCCAGCAGTTTCTCACTAGCGGGAGCCATACAGTTCTTC. This encodes CASSFSLAGAIQFF.

This clonotype appeared a few times. This sequence joins TRBV20-1 and TRBJ2-3, with 8 bases fitting TRBD1. The germline gives CDR1 DFQATT, CDR2 SNEGSKA (reference sequence). This CDR3 contains 14 residues. V was pared by 3 bases and J by 4 bases, with 6 bases of the junction left unmatched. The CDR3 protein is CSASPQGAADTQYF. CDR3 DNA: TGCAGTGCTAGCCCCCAGGGGGCGGCAGATACGCAGTATTTT.

This clonotype was counted ten times or more. The chain recombines TRBV5-1 with TRBJ2-1; 7 bases align to TRBD1. The V and J ends lost 2 bases and 6 bases, in that order; junction bases with no gene match: 5. Germline CDR1 and CDR2: SGHRS and YFSETQ. This CDR3 comprises 14 residues. The CDR3 reads CASSLGGVSNEQFF. CDR3 nucleotides: TGCGCCAGCAGCTTAGGGGGCGTCTCCAATGAGCAGTTCTTC.

This clonotype was picked up a small number of times. The V and J genes are TRBV3-1 and TRBJ1-5; D is unresolved. Germline values: CDR1 LGHDT, CDR2 YNNKEL (reference sequence). V lost 0 bases to trimming and J lost 6 bases, with 12 bases between them. The CDR3 length is 15 residues. In DNA form, the CDR3 reads TGTGCCAGCAGCCAAGATAGTGGGCCGCCTCAGCCCCAGCATTTT. Amino acid sequence: CASSQDSGPPQPQHF.

The chain is built from TRBV27 and TRBJ2-7; D is possibly TRBD2 (6 bases). This CDR3 region has 16 residues. From germline, CDR1 is MNHEY and CDR2 SMNVEV (reference sequence). Trimming shortened V by 2 bases and J by 5 bases, and 19 bases separated the two germline ends. For the CDR3, the DNA is TGTGCCAGCAGTTTAGCTCGTAGCGGAGGTAGCGACGAGCAGTACTTC. Protein: CASSLARSGGSDEQYF.

This clonotype was detected only a few times. The V gene is TRBV2, the J gene TRBJ2-5; tentative D call: TRBD1 (6 bases). Germline lookup yields CDR1 SNHLY and CDR2 FYNNEI. The V end was cut by 7 bases, the J end by 4 bases, with 22 bases between. This CDR3 contains 16 residues. The CDR3 region is CASTGEQGSISETQYF. The CDR3 coding sequence is TGTGCCAGCACGGGTGAGCAGGGGAGTATTTCAGAGACCCAGTACTTC.

This chain links TRBV29-1 with TRBJ2-4, with 7 bases matching TRBD1. The J call may be in error: the DNA end matches TRBJ2-7 better. The CDR3 is made up of 12 amino acids. Germline values: CDR1 SQVTM, CDR2 ANQGSEA. The CDR3 sequence is CSVTQGAYEQYF. The CDR3, as DNA: TGCAGCGTTACCCAGGGGGCCTACGAGCAGTACTTC.

This clonotype is a singleton in its sample. The chain joins TRBV12-3 or TRBV12-4 to TRBJ2-1; 10 bases fit TRBD2. This CDR3 region has 16 residues. V gave up 7 bases and J gave up 8 bases; unmatched junction bases: 14. CDR3 sequence (DNA): TGTGCCAGCACCTTCTGGCTAGCGGGAGCGGCGGATGAGCAGTTCTTC. This translates into CASTFWLAGAADEQFF.

J is TRBJ2-3 and V is TRBV10-3; D ambiguous. CDR1 is ENHRY and CDR2 is SYGVKD in the germline V gene. The CDR3 is 15 residues long. The V gene lost 1 base and the J gene lost 1 base, with 9 bases spanning the gap. CDR3 region: CAISEYGEGTDTQYF. The CDR3 nucleotides are TGTGCCATCAGTGAGTACGGAGAGGGCACAGATACGCAGTATTTT.

This chain uses TRBV7-9 with TRBJ1-1; D is ambiguous. The CDR3 runs to 12 residues. Germline loops: CDR1 SEHNR, CDR2 FQNEAQ (reference sequence). V gave up 4 bases and J gave up 4 bases, with 7 bases separating them. This chain's CDR3 is CASSSLPTEAFF. The CDR3, as DNA: TGTGCCAGCAGCTCCCTTCCCACTGAAGCTTTCTTT.

This clonotype was found a few times. The V gene is TRBV2, the J gene TRBJ2-3, with D maybe TRBD2 (6 bases). The CDR3 totals 15 residues. Germline V gene sequence: CDR1 SNHLY, CDR2 FYNNEI. V was pared by 7 bases and J by 4 bases, with 18 bases between. CDR3 sequence (DNA): TGTGCCAGCAAGTGGGGGGAACTAGAAGCAGATACGCAGTATTTT. This gives the protein CASKWGELEADTQYF.

This clonotype was counted only a few times. The CDR3 nucleotides read TGTGCCAGCAGCCAAGAGCCTTGGGGACAGCATGGCAAGACCCAGTACTTC. The encoded protein is CASSQEPWGQHGKTQYF. The chain uses TRBV3-1 and TRBJ2-7, with TRBD1 matching 7 bases. The J call may not be correct, given that the DNA end is closer to TRBJ2-5. This CDR3 is 17 amino acids long. Germline V gene data show CDR1 as LGHDT and CDR2 as YNNKEL (reference sequence).

In its sample, this clonotype was seen a few times. The V and J genes are TRBV4-1 and TRBJ2-7, with D possibly TRBD2 on 5 matching bases. CDR3 length: 16 residues. Trimming took 1 base from V and 2 from J, leaving 15 bases between them. The germline V gene has CDR1 MGHRA and CDR2 YSYEKL. This CDR3 is CASSQGLGEVTYEQYF. The CDR3 coding sequence is TGCGCCAGCAGCCAAGGGCTGGGAGAAGTAACCTACGAGCAGTACTTC.

The gene calls are TRBV28 and TRBJ2-4, with D tentatively TRBD1 or TRBD2 (5 bases each). Germline V gene data show CDR1 as MDHEN and CDR2 as SYDVKM. This CDR3 region has 13 residues. V shed 6 bases and J shed 9 bases, with 15 bases lying between them. The CDR3 reads CASSPRDESIQYF. The DNA for the CDR3 is TGTGCCAGCAGCCCCAGGGACGAGAGCATTCAGTACTTC.

This clonotype was detected only a few times. V and J are TRBV15 and TRBJ1-4, with D possibly being TRBD1 (5 bases). CDR1 is LNHNV and CDR2 is YYDKDF in the germline V gene (reference sequence). The CDR3 consists of 15 residues. V was cut by 3 bases and J by 3 bases, with 11 bases left in between. The CDR3 coding sequence is TGTGCCACCAGCAGCCCAGGGACGGCTAATGAAAAACTGTTTTTT. Its protein is CATSSPGTANEKLFF.

The genes are TRBV5-1 and TRBJ2-1, with D perhaps given as TRBD1 or TRBD2 (5 bases each). The germline V gene has CDR1 SGHRS and CDR2 YFSETQ. V lost 7 bases to trimming and J lost 0 bases, with 14 bases between them. The CDR3 is 15 amino acids. The CDR3 DNA sequence: TGCGCCAGCGGGACCCGGCCCAGCTCCTACAATGAGCAGTTCTTC. Protein product: CASGTRPSSYNEQFF.